A single sample gave rise to the 27 T cell receptor beta chains below, sequenced in a study of blood T cell repertoires in COVID-19. The assay was immunoSEQ multiplex PCR, and TCRdb's table has in-frame clones only and misses some. Of some 240,000 clones detected, around 81% appear once; the ten largest clones hold more than 3%. The specimen sequenced was PBMCs or T cells enriched from blood (not recorded which). Receptors were obtained from a man in his forties or fifties who had recovered from COVID-19.

This clone was found a few times. CDR3 sequence reads: CASRWLKTGKGAEAFF. The CDR3 DNA reads as TGCGCCAGCCGCTGGTTAAAGACAGGGAAGGGCGCTGAAGCTTTCTTT. The V gene is TRBV4-1, the J gene TRBJ1-1, with TRBD1 matching over 7 bases. With 8 bases clipped from V and 6 bases from J, the junction kept 18 bases outside the gene matches. This CDR3 has 16 residues. CDR1 MGHRA and CDR2 YSYEKL come from the germline V gene.

The V call is TRBV7-3, the J call TRBJ2-3, with no clear D. The CDR3 has 14 residues. Deletions cut 3 bases from V and 5 bases from J, with 12 bases between. CDR1 and CDR2 from the germline V gene are SGHTA and FQGTGA. In DNA form, the CDR3 reads TGTGCCAGCAGCTTTCCTGGCGGTGAAGATACGCAGTATTTT. Translated: CASSFPGGEDTQYF.

The CDR3, as DNA: TGTGCCAGCAGCCAATTCTTGGGTGGGGGGTACGAGCAGTACTTC. Amino acids: CASSQFLGGGYEQYF. The chain joins TRBV3-1 (or the pseudogene TRBV3-2) to TRBJ2-7; a possible D gene is TRBD2 (6 bases). V lost 2 bases, J lost 4 bases, and 15 bases lay in between. The germline V gene encodes CDR1 LGHDT and CDR2 YNNKEL (reference sequence). The CDR3 extends over 15 amino acids.

The chain links TRBV5-1 to TRBJ2-1; 9 bases agree with TRBD1. The V gene end was trimmed by 3 bases and the J gene end by 6 bases; junction bases not matched to a gene: 7. The germline CDR1 and CDR2 sequences are SGHRS and YFSETQ. The CDR3 spans 15 residues. CDR3 coding DNA: TGCGCCAGCAGCTCACCGGGACAGGGTGGCAATGAGCAGTTCTTC. The encoded protein is CASSSPGQGGNEQFF.

The chain has TRBV2 and TRBJ2-1; TRBD2 matches at 10 bases. CDR1 and CDR2 from the germline V gene are SNHLY and FYNNEI. The CDR3 spans 15 residues. Trimming removed 9 bases from V and 7 bases from J; junction bases left unmatched: 12. The CDR3 is CASMPLAGEWNEQFF. CDR3 DNA: TGTGCCAGTATGCCTCTAGCGGGAGAATGGAATGAGCAGTTCTTC.

This rearrangement joins TRBV9 to TRBJ1-2; tentatively, D is TRBD1 (5 bases). The germline V and J ends were trimmed by 0 bases and 4 bases, with 10 bases remaining between them. In germline, CDR1 is SGDLS, CDR2 YYNGEE. The CDR3 has 14 residues. The CDR3, as DNA: TGTGCCAGCAGCGTAGGGCAGGGCCTCTATGGCTACACCTTC. It encodes CASSVGQGLYGYTF.

This sequence joins TRBV27 and TRBJ1-1; D uncertain. This CDR3 contains 16 residues. The V end was cut by 3 bases, the J end by 1 base, with 15 bases between. The V gene's germline CDR1 is MNHEY and CDR2 SMNVEV (reference sequence). The CDR3 here is CASSLGLPKSNTEAFF. DNA for the CDR3: TGTGCCAGCAGTTTGGGCCTCCCCAAATCGAACACTGAAGCTTTCTTT.

The rearrangement joins TRBV12-3 or TRBV12-4 to TRBJ1-5, with D possibly matching TRBD1 (5 bases). V lost 10 bases, J lost 3 bases, and 10 bases lay in between. The CDR3 length is 12 residues. CDR3 nucleotides: TGTGCCATCCAGGGTTTCAATCAGCCCCAGCATTTT. It yields the protein CAIQGFNQPQHF.

This clone was seen only once. As DNA, the CDR3 is TGTGCCAGCAGCCAGTGGGCGTCTGATGGCTACACCTTC. It translates to CASSQWASDGYTF. This sequence joins TRBV14 and TRBJ1-2; D unresolved. The CDR3 runs 13 residues. Germline CDR1 and CDR2: SGHDN and FVKESK. V dropped 3 bases and J dropped 6 bases, with 11 bases sitting between them.

This chain links TRBV7-3 with TRBJ2-2, with D possibly being TRBD1 (6 bases). This CDR3 contains 15 residues. The germline V and J ends were trimmed by 6 bases and 2 bases, with 13 bases remaining between them. Per the germline V gene, CDR1 is SGHTA and CDR2 is FQGTGA. The CDR3 region is CASSQGTTNTGELFF. The CDR3 coding sequence is TGTGCCAGCAGTCAAGGGACAACTAACACCGGGGAGCTGTTTTTT.

CDR3 coding DNA: TGTGCCAGCAGCCTTGGGACTAGCGGAGGGGAGACCCAGTACTTC. Translated, it gives CASSLGTSGGETQYF. The rearrangement uses TRBV3-1 (or the pseudogene TRBV3-2) and TRBJ2-5, with TRBD2 matching over 11 bases. Germline lookup yields CDR1 LGHDT and CDR2 YNNKEL (reference sequence). Trimming removed 4 bases from V and 5 bases from J; junction bases left unmatched: 6. CDR3 length: 15 residues.

The J gene is TRBJ1-5, the V gene TRBV19; 7 bases are a match to TRBD1. Germline V lookup: CDR1 LNHDA, CDR2 SQIVND (reference sequence). CDR3 size: 14 residues. V was clipped by 3 bases and J by 7 bases; unmatched bases: 6. The CDR3 DNA reads TGTGCCAGTAGTATTGGGACAGTGGGGCAGCCCCAGCATTTT. Translated, it gives CASSIGTVGQPQHF.

A few counts support this clone. This chain connects TRBV30 to TRBJ2-7, with D possibly being TRBD1 (6 bases). Per germline, CDR1 GTSNPN and CDR2 SVGIG (reference sequence). V lost 8 bases and J 0 bases, leaving 11 bases between the germline ends. This CDR3 has 12 residues. In nucleotides, the CDR3 is TGTGCCGGGGGCAGGGTCTCCTACGAGCAGTACTTC. It codes for CAGGRVSYEQYF.

This clone was observed a handful of times. The V gene is TRBV11-2, the J gene TRBJ1-3, with D possibly TRBD1 on 6 matching bases. The V end lost 5 bases, the J end lost 0 bases, and 17 bases lay between the germline ends. CDR3 length: 17 residues. Germline V gives CDR1 SGHAT, CDR2 FQNNGV. The CDR3 nucleotides read TGTGCCAGCAGCCGTAGGACAGCCGTTCTCTCTGGAAACACCATATATTTT. Amino acid sequence: CASSRRTAVLSGNTIYF.

This clone was picked up one time. The J gene is TRBJ1-5, the V gene TRBV3-1 (or the pseudogene TRBV3-2), with D possibly matching TRBD1 (5 bases). Trimming removed 1 base from V and 3 bases from J, with 16 bases in between. The CDR3 loop spans 17 amino acids. The germline gives CDR1 LGHDT, CDR2 YNNKEL (reference sequence). In DNA form, the CDR3 reads TGTGCCAGCAGCCAAGCCGGGGGGTGGCGTGACAATCAGCCCCAGCATTTT. Its protein is CASSQAGGWRDNQPQHF.

The chain employs TRBV12-3 or TRBV12-4 and TRBJ1-1, with TRBD1 matching 8 bases. The CDR3 sequence is 13 residues long. V lost 6 bases to trimming and J lost 8 bases; unmatched junction nucleotides: 8. The CDR3 coding sequence is TGTGCCAGCAGCCTCTCGGACAGGGAAGAAGCTTTCTTT. It specifies CASSLSDREEAFF.

This clone was seen a handful of times. The chain has TRBV5-1 and TRBJ1-1; D not certain. This CDR3 is built from 16 residues. Germline lookup yields CDR1 SGHRS and CDR2 YFSETQ. The V end lost 0 bases, the J end lost 0 bases, and 12 bases lay between the germline ends. The CDR3 here is CASSLGQPPMNTEAFF. As DNA, the CDR3 is TGCGCCAGCAGCTTGGGGCAACCTCCCATGAACACTGAAGCTTTCTTT.

This chain joins TRBV5-4 and TRBJ2-5; TRBD2 agrees at 8 bases. J gave up 4 bases and V 0 bases, and 14 bases lay outside the gene matches. This CDR3 has 18 amino acids. Germline V lookup: CDR1 SGHNT, CDR2 YYREEE (reference sequence). The CDR3 nucleotides are TGTGCCAGCAGCTTGGTTTCCCCCGTCGGAGCGGGAGCAGAGACCCAGTACTTC. As protein: CASSLVSPVGAGAETQYF.

The gene calls are TRBV11-2 and TRBJ2-5; D is possibly TRBD1 (5 bases). V gave up 4 bases and J gave up 1 base, with 10 bases separating them. Germline values: CDR1 SGHAT, CDR2 FQNNGV. This CDR3 comprises 14 residues. As DNA, the CDR3 is TGTGCCAGCAGCTCACAGGCCTTCCAAGAGACCCAGTACTTC. It encodes CASSSQAFQETQYF.

This chain connects TRBV29-1 to TRBJ1-1; a possible D gene is TRBD1 (5 bases). This CDR3 is built from 14 residues. The germline V gene encodes CDR1 SQVTM and CDR2 ANQGSEA. Trimming left V 3 bases short and J 0 bases short, with 11 bases between. CDR3 nucleotide sequence: TGCAGCGTTGATGCGGGACCTTTGAACACTGAAGCTTTCTTT. This gives the protein CSVDAGPLNTEAFF.

This clone has just one count. The rearrangement uses TRBV7-9 and TRBJ2-7; D uncertain. CDR1 and CDR2 from the germline V gene are SEHNR and FQNEAQ (reference sequence). V was cut by 5 bases and J by 7 bases, with 18 bases left in between. There are 14 residues in the CDR3. In DNA, the CDR3 is TGTGCCAGCAGCCTAAACACTATCGCGGTTGAGCAGTACTTC. It yields the protein CASSLNTIAVEQYF.

The chain carries TRBV11-3 and TRBJ2-7; 8 bases line up with TRBD2. Per the germline V gene, CDR1 is SGHNT and CDR2 is YENEEA. V gave up 3 bases and J gave up 5 bases; unmatched junction bases: 3. The CDR3 consists of 13 residues. For the CDR3, the DNA is TGTGCCAGCAGCTTTAGCGGGAAAGACGAGCAGTACTTC. It is translated as CASSFSGKDEQYF.

A single count supports this clone. The gene calls are TRBV3-1 (or the pseudogene TRBV3-2) and TRBJ1-5, with 9 bases that match TRBD1. Germline V gene data show CDR1 as LGHDT and CDR2 as YNNKEL (reference sequence). V shed 4 bases, J shed 4 bases, and the junction held 5 bases outside the gene matches. The CDR3 runs 15 residues. The CDR3 loop is CASSPSGTGNQPQHF. CDR3 coding DNA: TGTGCCAGCAGCCCCTCAGGGACAGGGAATCAGCCCCAGCATTTT.

The rearrangement uses TRBV5-1 and TRBJ1-1; D possibly corresponds to TRBD1 (6 bases). The germline gives CDR1 SGHRS, CDR2 YFSETQ. Trimming cost V 4 bases and J 1 base, with 14 bases left between them. This CDR3 is 15 amino acids long. Here the CDR3 DNA reads TGCGCCAGCAGCATTCACACAGGGCCGAACACTGAAGCTTTCTTT. Residues: CASSIHTGPNTEAFF. The complete variable domain, with remaining parts taken from reference TRBV5-1 and TRBJ1-1, reads KAGVTQTPRYLIKTRGQQVTLSCSPISGHRSVSWYQQTPGQGLQFLFEYFSETQRNKGNFPGRFSGRQFSNSRSEMNVSTLELGDSALYLCASSIHTGPNTEAFFGQGTRLTVV.

V gene TRBV9 combines with J gene TRBJ1-4, with D possibly matching TRBD1 (5 bases). The V end lost 0 bases, the J end lost 5 bases, and 11 bases lay between the germline ends. Looked up from germline, CDR1 is SGDLS and CDR2 is YYNGEE. The CDR3 is made up of 15 amino acids. DNA for the CDR3: TGTGCCAGCAGCGTAGCGGAGGGGCCAAATGAAAAACTGTTTTTT. It yields the protein CASSVAEGPNEKLFF.

The chain couples TRBV7-2 to TRBJ2-3; no definite D call. This CDR3 has 11 residues. Germline CDR1 reads SGHTA; CDR2 reads FQGNSA. V was pared by 1 base and J by 11 bases, with 7 bases between. This CDR3 reads CASSLDLWQYF. DNA of the CDR3: TGTGCCAGCAGCTTAGATCTGTGGCAGTATTTT.

The chain uses TRBV28 and TRBJ2-5, with 8 bases that match TRBD2. The trim removed 3 bases at V and 5 bases at J, leaving 8 bases unmatched. CDR1 and CDR2 from the germline V gene are MDHEN and SYDVKM. The CDR3 has 15 residues. DNA of the CDR3: TGTGCCAGCAGTTTCAGTCTGGCTAGCGGGGAGACCCAGTACTTC. Encoded protein: CASSFSLASGETQYF.